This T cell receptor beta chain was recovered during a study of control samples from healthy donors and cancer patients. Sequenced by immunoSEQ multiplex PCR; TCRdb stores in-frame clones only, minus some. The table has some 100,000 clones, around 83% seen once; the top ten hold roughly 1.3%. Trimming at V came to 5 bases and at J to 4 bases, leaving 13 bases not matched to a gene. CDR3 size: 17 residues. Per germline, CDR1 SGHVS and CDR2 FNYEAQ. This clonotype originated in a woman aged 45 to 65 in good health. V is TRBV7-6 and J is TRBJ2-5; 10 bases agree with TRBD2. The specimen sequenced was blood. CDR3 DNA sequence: TGTGCCAGCAGCCCCGGCCTAGCGGGAGTTGTTGGAGAGACCCAGTACTTC. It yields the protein CASSPGLAGVVGETQYF. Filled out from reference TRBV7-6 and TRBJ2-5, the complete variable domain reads GAGVSQSPRYKVTKRGQDVALRCDPISGHVSLYWYRQALGQGPEFLTYFNYEAQQDKSGLPNDRFSAERPEGSISTLTIQRTEQRDSAMYRCASSPGLAGVVGETQYFGPGTRLLVL.